The rows below give T cell receptor beta chains drawn from one sample of a study of shared clonotypes between healthy human individuals. The protocol was immunoSEQ multiplex PCR, while the TCRdb copy is restricted to in-frame clones and leaves out a portion. The table lists approximately 600,000 clones, approximately 95% of them singletons. Specimen: naive CD8+ T cells sorted from blood. These receptors originate from a woman aged 30 to 39 in good health. Each CDR3 is given with its conserved first and last residue. The D gene is left open where the match is weak. Some rows mark clone size as missing; the rest say once, few, many or name a class of expanded clone.

size: NA; J: TRBJ2-7; D: NA; V: TRBV6-5; CDR3: CASSYSLTGDYEQYF; DNA: TGTGCCAGCAGTTACTCGTTGACGGGGGATTACGAGCAGTACTTC
size: NA; J: TRBJ1-1; D: NA; V: TRBV10-3; CDR3: CAISEGTEAFF; DNA: TGTGCCATCAGTGAGGGTACTGAAGCTTTCTTT
size: NA; J: TRBJ2-7; D: NA; V: TRBV28; CDR3: CASSISSYEQYF; DNA: TGTGCCAGCAGCATCAGCTCCTACGAGCAGTACTTC
size: NA; J: TRBJ1-1; D: NA; V: TRBV9; CDR3: CASSPKGTEAFF; DNA: TGTGCCAGCAGTCCAAAGGGCACTGAAGCTTTCTTT
size: NA; J: TRBJ2-7; D: NA; V: TRBV10-2; CDR3: CASTGLSYEQYF; DNA: TGCGCCAGCACCGGACTTTCCTACGAGCAGTACTTC
size: NA; J: TRBJ2-7; D: NA; V: TRBV7-5; CDR3: CVRSRGPVSYEQYF; DNA: TGTGTCAGAAGCCGGGGGCCAGTTTCCTACGAGCAGTACTTC
size: NA; J: TRBJ1-2; D: TRBD1; V: TRBV4-1; CDR3: CANSPEVGTGALLGYGYTF; DNA: TGCGCGAACAGCCCCGAGGTCGGGACAGGGGCCCTTTTAGGCTATGGCTACACCTTC
size: NA; J: TRBJ1-5; D: NA; V: TRBV28; CDR3: CASTLTRYQPQHF; DNA: TGTGCCAGCACCCTGACCAGGTATCAGCCCCAGCATTTT
size: once; J: TRBJ2-3; D: NA; V: TRBV9; CDR3: CASSVGGFEDTQYF; DNA: TGTGCCAGCAGCGTAGGCGGGTTCGAAGATACGCAGTATTTT
size: NA; J: TRBJ1-1; D: TRBD1; V: TRBV27; CDR3: CASGTGSTEAFF; DNA: TGTGCCAGTGGGACAGGCTCGACTGAAGCTTTCTTT
size: NA; J: TRBJ1-1; D: NA; V: TRBV5-1; CDR3: CASQLGPNTEAFF; DNA: TGCGCCAGCCAATTGGGACCGAACACTGAAGCTTTCTTT
size: NA; J: TRBJ2-3; D: NA; V: TRBV10-3; CDR3: CAISEGRDTQYF; DNA: TGTGCCATCAGTGAGGGAAGAGATACGCAGTATTTT
size: NA; J: TRBJ2-7; D: TRBD2; V: TRBV14; CDR3: CASSQELAGGRLYF; DNA: TGTGCCAGCAGCCAAGAACTAGCGGGAGGGCGATTGTACTTC
size: NA; J: TRBJ2-7; D: TRBD1; V: TRBV7-2; CDR3: CASSSWRTGNSEQYF; DNA: TGTGCCAGCAGCTCGTGGAGGACAGGGAATAGCGAGCAGTACTTC
size: NA; J: TRBJ2-1; D: TRBD2; V: TRBV27; CDR3: CLAGGYNEQFF; DNA: TGTCTAGCGGGAGGGTACAATGAGCAGTTCTTC
size: NA; J: TRBJ1-1; D: TRBD1; V: TRBV7-9; CDR3: CASSPPHGTDMNTEAFF; DNA: TGTGCCAGCAGCCCGCCGCACGGGACAGACATGAACACTGAAGCTTTCTTT
size: once; J: TRBJ2-7; D: NA; V: TRBV2; CDR3: CASGRDYEQYF; DNA: TGTGCCAGCGGCCGGGATTACGAGCAGTACTTC
size: NA; J: TRBJ1-1; D: NA; V: TRBV2; CDR3: CASEGHGTEAFF; DNA: TGTGCCAGCGAAGGGCATGGGACTGAAGCTTTCTTT
size: NA; J: TRBJ1-5; D: NA; V: TRBV28; CDR3: CATIRDSNQPQHF; DNA: TGTGCCACCATCCGGGACAGCAATCAGCCCCAGCATTTT
size: NA; J: TRBJ2-5; D: TRBD2; V: TRBV27; CDR3: CASSGLAGGVETQYF; DNA: TGTGCCAGCAGTGGACTAGCGGGAGGGGTAGAGACCCAGTACTTC
size: NA; J: TRBJ1-3; D: NA; V: TRBV7-2; CDR3: CASSFRSASMGNTIYF; DNA: TGTGCCAGCAGCTTCCGATCAGCCAGTATGGGAAACACCATATATTTT
size: once; J: TRBJ2-7; D: TRBD2; V: TRBV10-1; CDR3: CASSDHRLAGTYEQYF; DNA: TGCGCCAGCAGTGACCACCGACTAGCCGGAACGTACGAGCAGTACTTC
size: NA; J: TRBJ1-2; D: TRBD1; V: TRBV29-1; CDR3: CSVDGQGVNYGYTF; DNA: TGCAGCGTTGACGGGCAGGGGGTTAACTATGGCTACACCTTC
size: NA; J: TRBJ2-7; D: NA; V: TRBV7-9; CDR3: CASTPGGDEQYF; DNA: TGTGCCAGCACCCCCGGGGGAGACGAGCAGTACTTC
size: NA; J: TRBJ2-7; D: TRBD2; V: TRBV2; CDR3: CASSEYQGGPSEQYF; DNA: TGTGCCAGCAGTGAATACCAGGGAGGGCCGAGCGAGCAGTACTTC
size: NA; J: TRBJ2-5; D: NA; V: TRBV28; CDR3: CASSFGLQETQYF; DNA: TGTGCCAGCAGTTTCGGACTGCAAGAGACCCAGTACTTC
size: NA; J: TRBJ1-1; D: NA; V: TRBV5-4; CDR3: CASSYGPEAFF; DNA: TGTGCCAGCAGCTACGGACCTGAAGCTTTCTTT
size: NA; J: TRBJ2-7; D: NA; V: TRBV10-3; CDR3: CAISEENSYEQYF; DNA: TGTGCCATCAGTGAGGAGAACTCCTACGAGCAGTACTTC
size: NA; J: TRBJ2-1; D: NA; V: TRBV19; CDR3: CASSILKTSYNEQFF; DNA: TGTGCCAGTAGTATTTTGAAGACTAGCTACAATGAGCAGTTCTTC
size: NA; J: TRBJ1-3; D: NA; V: TRBV30; CDR3: CAWSVREGIGNTIYF; DNA: TGTGCCTGGAGTGTACGCGAGGGCATTGGAAACACCATATATTTT
size: NA; J: TRBJ2-1; D: TRBD2; V: TRBV11-2; CDR3: CASSLGGLAVHNEQFF; DNA: TGTGCCAGCAGCTTAGGGGGACTAGCGGTTCACAATGAGCAGTTCTTC
size: NA; J: TRBJ2-7; D: TRBD2; V: TRBV9; CDR3: CASSYSGRPGEQYF; DNA: TGTGCCAGCAGTTATAGCGGGAGGCCGGGGGAGCAGTACTTC
size: NA; J: TRBJ2-7; D: NA; V: TRBV6-1; CDR3: CASSEARSYELQYF; DNA: TGTGCCAGCAGTGAAGCGCGGTCCTACGAGTTGCAGTACTTC
size: NA; J: TRBJ2-7; D: TRBD1; V: TRBV28; CDR3: CASGQDPNTYEQYF; DNA: TGTGCCAGCGGACAGGACCCTAATACCTACGAGCAGTACTTC
size: NA; J: TRBJ2-7; D: TRBD1; V: TRBV2; CDR3: CASSEATDRPYEQYF; DNA: TGTGCCAGCAGTGAAGCAACGGACAGGCCCTACGAGCAGTACTTC
size: NA; J: TRBJ2-7; D: NA; V: TRBV4-1; CDR3: CASSQVPGHEQYF; DNA: TGCGCCAGCAGCCAAGTCCCAGGCCACGAGCAGTACTTC
size: few; J: TRBJ2-1; D: TRBD2; V: TRBV11-3; CDR3: CASSLGIAGYNEQFF; DNA: TGTGCCAGCAGCTTAGGAATAGCGGGGTACAATGAGCAGTTCTTC
size: NA; J: TRBJ1-2; D: NA; V: TRBV4-2; CDR3: CASSQDPPGASNYGYTF; DNA: TGTGCCAGCAGCCAAGATCCCCCGGGGGCCTCTAACTATGGCTACACCTTC
size: NA; J: TRBJ2-1; D: TRBD2; V: TRBV2; CDR3: CASSPSGTYNEQFF; DNA: TGTGCCAGCAGCCCTAGCGGAACCTACAATGAGCAGTTCTTC
size: NA; J: TRBJ2-7; D: TRBD2; V: TRBV28; CDR3: CASRPIKRETYEQYF; DNA: TGTGCCAGCAGACCTATTAAGCGGGAGACGTACGAGCAGTACTTC
size: NA; J: TRBJ2-1; D: NA; V: TRBV13; CDR3: CASSLAGAFFNEQFF; DNA: TGTGCCAGCAGCTTAGCGGGAGCCTTTTTCAATGAGCAGTTCTTC
size: NA; J: TRBJ2-1; D: NA; V: TRBV7-2; CDR3: CASSLVSVSELNEQFF; DNA: TGTGCCAGCAGCTTAGTTTCGGTGAGCGAACTAAATGAGCAGTTCTTC
size: NA; J: TRBJ2-7; D: NA; V: TRBV7-6; CDR3: CASSLLGGVGHEQYF; DNA: TGTGCCAGCAGCTTATTAGGCGGGGTGGGGCACGAGCAGTACTTC
size: NA; J: TRBJ2-7; D: NA; V: TRBV15; CDR3: CATSRVRYYEQYF; DNA: TGTGCCACCAGCAGAGTTCGCTACTACGAGCAGTACTTC
size: NA; J: TRBJ2-4; D: NA; V: TRBV6-5; CDR3: CASRPTVAKNIQYF; DNA: TGTGCCAGCAGACCGACAGTAGCCAAAAACATTCAGTACTTC